Included here is one T cell receptor (beta chain) sequence, with context. Its antigen is not yet known. No clone much larger than this one lies a single base away; base qualities are absent. The sample comes from a study of cytomegalovirus exposure and HLA in healthy donors (dated by TCRdb to the late 2010s). Background on the whole study: An earlier analysis of roughly 500 of the donors reported 250 to 300 Gb of sequence data and around 110 million unique TCR beta sequences from about 200 million T cells. Approximately 310 gigabases of sequencing data and approximately 84 million unique TCR sequences were included in an early release covering several hundred HLA-typed donors. Of the roughly 390 genotyped donors, around 81% fell in the genetic ancestry cluster associated with self-reported Caucasian donors. The aim of the study was to test whether cataloging public T cell receptors could identify signatures of past pathogen exposure. Using immunosequencing, the study profiled T cell repertoires from 666 subjects and related those repertoires to cytomegalovirus serostatus. Besides the first cohort of more than 650 subjects, a separate validation cohort made up of roughly 120 different subjects was used. To predict cytomegalovirus infection status, the study combined high-throughput TCR immunosequencing, statistical association of individual TCRs with disease status, and machine learning. To study patterns of TCR occurrence, a later analysis re-analyzed previously published TCR beta repertoires from 700 or so donors and added high-resolution HLA genotyping. Rather than using new phenotypic data, the later analysis identified candidate immune exposures from TCR beta sequences and from how often those sequences occurred across donors. To decide whether each TCR beta V gene segment behaved as functional or pseudogenic, an earlier analysis of some 600 of the donors relied on high-throughput TCR beta sequencing. Donor age, sex, ethnicity and CMV serostatus were compiled together with the repertoire data. A later genetic analysis took genome-wide SNP genotypes for 398 of the 666 donors and used that subset as a discovery cohort. Every discovery cohort repertoire had been produced on one sequencing platform. HLA typing covered class I and class II loci at four-digit resolution. The number of donors typed differed by locus, with 629-630 for A, B, C, DRB1 and DQB1, over 500 for DQA1, over 600 for DPA1, and 472 for DPB1. Four to six DR-DQ haplotypes were handled as single units for association and clustering, since linkage in the cohort was strong. On average, around 200,000 unique TCR beta nucleotide sequences were sequenced per donor among 398 genotyped donors of the cohort, with roughly 20% of those sequences being non-productive. Overall study results and their limits: A total of 150 to 200 TCR beta chains were listed by the study as associated with cytomegalovirus. When HLA alleles, especially DR and DQ, strongly co-occurred, attributing TCR associations to individual alleles was difficult. Immune exposure information for the cohort was limited to CMV serostatus. Correlated functional status among segregating V segments might be attributable to linkage disequilibrium, but an unknown experimental factor could not be ruled out. Compared with the approximately 670-donor mean, donors in an Asian-associated ancestry cluster had fewer N-insertions in productive TCRs, according to a later genetic analysis. The presence/absence analyses assumed that sequencing depth was roughly uniform across donors, and that assumption may not be true. In an earlier analysis of over 550 of the donors, most TCR beta V segments were observed in productive rearrangements about 87% or about 30% of the time, broadly matching IMGT annotations. According to a later analysis, TCR association rates differed among HLA loci, with DRB1 alleles showing the most associated TCRs and HLA-C alleles showing the fewest. A cluster of highly shared sequence variants was judged likely to represent a technical artifact of the sequencing pipeline. A few of the identified cytomegalovirus-associated TCR beta chains were confirmed in vitro to be specific for cytomegalovirus antigens. Because some donors lacked HLA typing at each locus, the association tests relied only on the typed subset. Because counts were too low, roughly 18 rarely observed V segments, including chromosome 9 orphons, were left out of the earlier analysis of 587 of the donors. In this cohort, only TCR beta chains were sequenced, and detectable features were limited by the absence of alpha or paired-chain data. A further reported finding was that TCR beta sequences accurately predicted the HLA-A and HLA-B alleles for most subjects in the first cohort. V-gene and J-gene trimming of TCR beta chains was associated with a missense DCLRE1C variant in a later genetic analysis, and the association was replicated in an independent cohort. In both the original and validation cohorts, the classifier was reported to diagnose cytomegalovirus status with high specificity and sensitivity. Most TCR sequences were observed very rarely across donors, whereas some public TCRs were present in many individuals. A later analysis found that most CMV-associated TCR beta chains appeared HLA-restricted, with HLA associations seemingly driven largely by CMV exposure. Specific HLA alleles were associated with around 18,000 TCR beta sequences at a false discovery rate of 0.05 in a later analysis. Compared with equally common non-associated chains, HLA-associated TCR beta chains in a later analysis were more clonally expanded and had lower generation probabilities. The authors suggested that the approach could potentially be generalized to other disease states and immunological phenotypes. According to a later analysis, parvovirus B19, influenza, CMV and Epstein-Barr virus appeared linked to several top co-occurrence clusters. The 87-base-pair reads could not distinguish some IMGT-functional V segments, including TRBV6-2 and TRBV6-3, so those segments were excluded.

In total, over 600 healthy bone marrow donors made up the cohort. All cohort members were sampled while nominally healthy, although unrecorded immune exposures were likely present. The donor tested CMV seronegative and was one of the 352 seronegative cohort members. A peripheral blood sample was collected from each donor, and TCR beta sequencing was performed on peripheral blood mononuclear cells. Genomic DNA extraction from the blood cell samples was performed with the Qiagen DNeasy Blood Extraction Kit. From cysteine to phenylalanine, the CDR3 is 13 amino acids long. Kept here is only the CDR3 DNA, which spans 39 bases and is read in frame from base 1. CDR1 and CDR2 (MDHEN, SYDVKM) derive from the germline V gene. The trim is 7 bases for V and 11 bases for J, with a gap of 20 bases between the germline ends. The library was produced with the immunoSEQ multiplex PCR assay. For the multiplex PCR, a mixture combining 60 forward primers for TCR Vbeta segments and 13 reverse primers for TCR Jbeta segments was used. The CDR3 region of rearranged TCR beta genes was amplified from genomic DNA by a multiplex PCR assay. On the Illumina HiSeq System, the amplified TCR beta libraries were sequenced as 87-base-pair reads. Per the authors' processing: A later analysis tallied around 80 million unique TCR beta chains across the 666 repertoires, and approximately 11 million of those chains were shared by two or more donors. Raw reads were error-corrected and collapsed into unique sequences with a nearest-neighbor algorithm that merged closely related sequences to remove PCR and sequencing errors. CDR3 sequences were aligned to IMGT reference sequences to assign V, D and J gene segments. For a sequence to be retained, a match of at least six nucleotides to both a V gene segment and a J gene segment was required. A rearrangement counted as productive if the CDR3 had no stop codons and remained in frame with V and J, and every other rearrangement counted as non-productive. CDR3 was defined according to IMGT convention as the region running from the second conserved V-encoded cysteine to the conserved J-encoded phenylalanine. In an earlier analysis of just under 600 of the donors, sequences lacking an unambiguous match to a single V gene segment were excluded. An earlier analysis of 450 to 650 of the donors called V segments functional above 56.7% productive rearrangements and segregating when the between-donor standard deviation exceeded 5%. A statistical classification framework was built to diagnose cytomegalovirus status from the catalog of TCR beta chain sequences. In a later analysis, TCR nucleotide sequences were compared against IMGT/GENE-DB human TR gene sequences so that V and J genes could be assigned. The TCRdist pipeline was used in a later analysis to assign CDR3 sequences and most-parsimonious VDJ recombination scenarios. In a later analysis, every TCR beta chain was defined by the combination of its CDR3 amino acid sequence and its V-gene family, and reads without a unique V-gene family were dropped. A later analysis removed 600 or so highly shared, low-generation-probability nucleotide sequences to deal with suspected cross-contamination and a sequencing artifact. For each public chain, a later analysis derived a clonal expansion index from normalized ranks of inferred template counts within each repertoire. In a later analysis, generation probabilities were computed with a VDJ recombination model fitted to out-of-frame rearrangements, and the resulting probabilities were checked against IGoR. In a later analysis, hypergeometric tests were used to score TCR-TCR, TCR-HLA and TCR-CMV co-occurrence, with a repertoire-size bias correction applied to TCR pairs. False discovery rates were estimated in a later analysis by permuting HLA or CMV assignments 20 times. In a later analysis, co-occurring TCRs were grouped using DBSCAN, and TCRdist sequence similarity was added for clustering within HLA-allele-positive subsets. Repertoires with fewer than 30,000 or more than 120,000 public chains, plus five repertoires with anomalous nucleotide sharing, were excluded from co-occurrence clustering. TCRdb's version of the immuneACCESS table is confined to in-frame rearrangements and falls short of the full clone set. An unresolved V gene accounts for under half of the shortfall where checked; the remainder is of unknown origin. The V and J calls and the clone size are those of that table, but D and trimming were determined from the DNA. This sample has about 140,000 clones in its table, and around 80% of those were observed once. More than 1.5% of the sample lies in the top ten.

Sequenced: PBMCs. The sequence was obtained from a woman between 40 and 55 years old in good health and CMV-seronegative. The rearranged chain carries TRBV28 and TRBJ1-1; the D segment could be TRBD1, given 5 matching bases. The base sequence is TGTGCCAGCACCATGACGGGACTTCCCTCGGCTTTCTTT. Translation gives CASTMTGLPSAFF.